This T cell receptor (beta chain) was identified during a study of T cell responses to AZD1222 COVID-19 vaccine. Study results and caveats: With two AZD1222 doses given, Spike-specific TCR breadth and depth both rose.

Only in-frame clones appear in the TCRdb table, and some are missing; sequencing was by immunoSEQ multiplex PCR. The profile shows 150,000 to 180,000 clones, 90% of them singletons. About this clone: What it binds is unknown.

This CDR3 is built from 14 residues. Germline CDR1 and CDR2: MGHRA and YSYEKL. The J segment lost 4 bases and the V segment lost 4 bases, leaving 2 bases of the junction unmatched. This specimen consisted of peripheral blood, obtained on day 0 of AZD1222 vaccination. The rearrangement links TRBV4-1 to TRBJ2-5, with 11 bases matching TRBD2. This receptor was taken from an adult in good health. Here the CDR3 reads CASSLAGGPETQYF. CDR3 DNA sequence: TGCGCCAGCAGCCTAGCGGGAGGGCCAGAGACCCAGTACTTC.